These 18 T cell receptor beta chains came from one sample sequenced in a study of glioma-infiltrating T cells. The iRepertoire nested amplicon-rescue multiplex PCR amplified TCR alpha and beta CDR3s from RNA. Using its own MiXCR run on the multiplex PCR reads, TCRdb lists one record per CDR3 protein. The data contain 95,000 to 150,000 distinct CDR3 sequences, roughly 24% of them singletons. Sequencing used glioma tissue, nonneoplastic brain tissue, or PBMCs (not recorded which). These receptor sequences come from a human donor with low-grade glioma or glioblastoma, undergoing nonglioma brain surgery, or in good health (not recorded which).

This clonotype was recorded at least ten times. The rearrangement links TRBV4-3 to TRBJ2-5; maybe TRBD1 (5 bases). Trimming cost V 3 bases and J 3 bases, with 11 bases left between them. CDR1 and CDR2 from the germline V gene are LGHNA and YSLEER. The CDR3 sequence is 14 residues long. The CDR3 nucleotides read TGCGCCAGCAGCCATCCACAGGCGAAAGAGACCCAGTACTTC. Translated: CASSHPQAKETQYF.

This clonotype was seen repeatedly, ten times or more. V usage is TRBV6-2 or TRBV6-3 and J usage is TRBJ2-7, with a tentative D call TRBD2 (5 bases). Trimming cost V 2 bases and J 5 bases, with 10 bases left between them. Germline V gene sequence: CDR1 MNHEY, CDR2 SVGEGT. This CDR3 contains 13 residues. CDR3 amino acids: CASSYVLENEQYF. CDR3 in DNA: TGTGCCAGCAGTTACGTACTAGAGAACGAGCAGTACTTC.

This clonotype was counted at least ten times. The V gene is TRBV29-1, the J gene TRBJ2-4, with D unresolved. Trimming took 2 bases from V and 15 from J, leaving 14 bases between them. CDR1 and CDR2 (germline): SQVTM, ANQGSEA. This CDR3 has 11 amino acids. This CDR3 is CSVETAARRYF. The CDR3, as DNA: TGCAGCGTTGAAACGGCAGCCCGGAGGTACTTC.

This clonotype showed up many times. The chain joins TRBV4-3 to TRBJ2-7; D is possibly TRBD2 (6 bases). Trimming took 3 bases from V and 2 from J, leaving 20 bases between them. Germline V gene lookup returns CDR1 LGHNA and CDR2 YSLEER. The CDR3 has 17 residues. Here the CDR3 reads CASSQDRWAGFPYEQYF. The CDR3 region has the DNA TGCGCCAGCAGCCAGGACCGGTGGGCGGGGTTCCCCTACGAGCAGTACTTC.

This clonotype was observed many times. The chain uses TRBV10-3 and TRBJ1-6; 7 bases map to TRBD1. The trim removed 6 bases at V and 7 bases at J, leaving 9 bases unmatched. The CDR3 has 15 amino acids. Germline V gene sequence: CDR1 ENHRY, CDR2 SYGVKD. The CDR3 is CAISNDRQGNSPLHF. In DNA, the CDR3 is TGTGCCATCAGCAACGATCGACAGGGCAATTCACCCCTCCACTTT.

Points on this clonotype: A read error may produce the germline difference seen at one junction end. The chain has TRBV29-1 and TRBJ2-3, with 7 bases lining up with TRBD2. Per germline, CDR1 SQVTM and CDR2 ANQGSEA. The CDR3 contains 13 residues. This chain's CDR3 is CSLGTTSTDMQYF. The CDR3 DNA follows: TGCAGCCTCGGGACTACTAGCACAGATATGCAGTATTTT.

This clonotype was recorded at least ten times. The gene calls are TRBV4-1 and TRBJ2-7; 7 bases agree with TRBD1. The V and J ends lost 5 bases and 3 bases, in that order; junction bases with no gene match: 13. Germline values: CDR1 MGHRA, CDR2 YSYEKL. The CDR3 has 16 amino acids. As DNA, the CDR3 is TGCGCCAGCAGCGAATTTCGGACAGGCAAAAACTACGAGCAGTACTTC. This translates into CASSEFRTGKNYEQYF.

This clonotype was seen more than once but under ten times. The chain links TRBV28 to TRBJ2-7; 9 bases fit TRBD2. V dropped 6 bases and J dropped 1; count of bases not matched to a gene: 7. The germline V gene encodes CDR1 MDHEN and CDR2 SYDVKM. The CDR3 is 15 residues long. The CDR3 sequence is CASSSFGLASYEQYF. The CDR3 coding sequence is TGTGCCAGCAGCTCCTTCGGACTAGCGTCCTACGAGCAGTACTTC.

This clonotype was detected ten times or more. This sequence joins TRBV27 and TRBJ1-3; D perhaps matches TRBD1 (6 bases). V was pared by 7 bases and J by 4 bases, with 14 bases between. The CDR3 runs to 14 residues. Germline V CDR1 and CDR2: MNHEY, SMNVEV (reference sequence). The CDR3 region has the DNA TGTGCCAGCATTAACAGGGCCTCCGGAAACACCATATATTTT. This sequence encodes CASINRASGNTIYF.

There are a few counts of this clonotype. V usage is TRBV7-2 and J usage is TRBJ2-6; D unclear. The CDR3 consists of 13 residues. The V end was cut by 8 bases, the J end by 0 bases, with 5 bases between. CDR1 is SGHTA, CDR2 FQGNSA, per germline. The CDR3 reads CASGDSGANVLTF. The DNA of the CDR3 is TGTGCCAGCGGGGACTCTGGGGCCAACGTCCTGACTTTC.

In its sample, this clonotype was seen many times. V is TRBV7-2 and J is TRBJ2-3; D not certain. The CDR3 has 16 amino acids. The germline V and J ends were trimmed by 5 bases and 4 bases, with 19 bases remaining between them. The V gene's germline CDR1 is SGHTA and CDR2 FQGNSA. This CDR3 reads CASSPGRRVPPDTQYF. The CDR3 bases are TGTGCCAGCAGCCCCGGGCGGAGAGTCCCCCCAGATACGCAGTATTTT. The full variable domain, completed using reference TRBV7-2 and TRBJ2-3, is GAGVSQSPSNKVTEKGKDVELRCDPISGHTALYWYRQSLGQGLEFLIYFQGNSAPDKSGLPSDRFSAERTGGSVSTLTIQRTQQEDSAVYLCASSPGRRVPPDTQYFGPGTRLTVL.

Turning to this clonotype: This may be a read error: a much more frequent sequence differs by one nucleotide. The chain carries TRBV7-2 and TRBJ2-3; TRBD2 agrees at 8 bases. With V trimmed by 8 bases and J by 7 bases, 8 bases remained unmatched. The CDR3 has 13 amino acids. The germline gives CDR1 SGHTA, CDR2 FQGNSA. CDR3 DNA sequence: TGTGCCAGCCGCTCACTAGCGGAGTATACGCAGTATTTT. This codes for CASRSLAEYTQYF. The full variable domain, with the rest looked up from reference TRBV7-2 and TRBJ2-3, is GAGVSQSPSNKVTEKGKDVELRCDPISGHTALYWYRQSLGQGLEFLIYFQGNSAPDKSGLPSDRFSAERTGGSVSTLTIQRTQQEDSAVYLCASRSLAEYTQYFGPGTRLTVL.

This clonotype was found many times. The chain couples TRBV4-3 to TRBJ2-7; 9 bases map to TRBD1. The CDR3 runs 15 residues. Germline CDR1 and CDR2: LGHNA and YSLEER. V lost 4 bases to trimming and J lost 2 bases; unmatched junction nucleotides: 6. This CDR3 reads CASSRGQGGAYEQYF. The CDR3 DNA reads TGCGCCAGCAGCCGGGGACAGGGAGGAGCCTACGAGCAGTACTTC.

This clonotype was picked up many times. This chain joins TRBV27 and TRBJ2-3, with unresolved D. The V gene lost 5 bases and the J gene lost 8 bases, with 11 bases spanning the gap. CDR3 length equals 12 residues. Germline values: CDR1 MNHEY, CDR2 SMNVEV (reference sequence). CDR3 DNA sequence: TGTGCCAGCAGTCGAGAATTAGGTACGCAGTATTTT. Translated: CASSRELGTQYF.

Notes on this clonotype: A much larger clone lies a single base off, so this may be a read error. The chain is built from TRBV14 and TRBJ2-5; TRBD1 agrees at 8 bases. The CDR3 is made up of 16 amino acids. Germline-derived CDR1 and CDR2 are SGHDN and FVKESK. The CDR3 loop reads CASSQNTRGRRETKYF. CDR3 sequence (DNA): TGTGCCAGCAGCCAAAATACCAGGGGGCGCCGGGAGACCAAGTACTTC.

This chain connects TRBV12-3 or TRBV12-4 to TRBJ1-6; D possibly corresponds to TRBD1 (5 bases). The ends were cut back, 6 bases at V and 13 bases at J, with 22 bases in the middle. This CDR3 has 15 amino acids. The CDR3: CASSRQTASNQPLHF. The CDR3 DNA reads TGTGCCAGCAGCCGTCAGACAGCTAGCAATCAGCCCCTCCACTTT.

This rearrangement joins TRBV29-1 to TRBJ1-1, with TRBD1 identical over 8 bases. Germline lookup yields CDR1 SQVTM and CDR2 ANQGSEA. The trim removed 3 bases at V and 6 bases at J, leaving 12 bases unmatched. The CDR3 is 15 residues long. This CDR3 is CSVDASGGANAEAFF. CDR3 in DNA: TGCAGCGTTGACGCCTCAGGGGGCGCTAACGCTGAAGCTTTCTTT.

This clonotype has a count of ten or more. This rearrangement joins TRBV27 to TRBJ2-1; 13 bases line up with TRBD2. This CDR3 is built from 20 residues. Germline V gives CDR1 MNHEY, CDR2 SMNVEV (reference sequence). V dropped 8 bases and J dropped 7; count of bases not matched to a gene: 23. This chain's CDR3 is CASRSIPGTSGMPAGNEQFF. Here the CDR3 DNA reads TGTGCCAGCCGATCAATCCCCGGGACTAGCGGGATGCCGGCGGGGAATGAGCAGTTCTTC.